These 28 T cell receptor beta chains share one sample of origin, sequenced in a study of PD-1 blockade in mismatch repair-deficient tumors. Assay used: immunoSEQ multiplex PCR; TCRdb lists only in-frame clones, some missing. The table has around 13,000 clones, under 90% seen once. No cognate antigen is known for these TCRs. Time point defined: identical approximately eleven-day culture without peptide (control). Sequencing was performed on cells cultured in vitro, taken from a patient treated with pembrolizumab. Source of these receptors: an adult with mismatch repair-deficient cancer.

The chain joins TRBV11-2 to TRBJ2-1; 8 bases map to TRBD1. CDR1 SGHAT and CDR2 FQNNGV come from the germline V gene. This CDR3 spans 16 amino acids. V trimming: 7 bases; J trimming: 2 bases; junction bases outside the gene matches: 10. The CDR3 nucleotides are TGTGCCAGCACCCGAACGCGACAGGGGACCTACAATGAGCAGTTCTTC. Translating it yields CASTRTRQGTYNEQFF.

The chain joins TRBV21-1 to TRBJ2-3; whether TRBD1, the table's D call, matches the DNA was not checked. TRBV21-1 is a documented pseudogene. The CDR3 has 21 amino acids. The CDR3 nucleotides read TGTGCCAGCAGCAAAGTACAGGGACCATTCGATCCGGGGATTGGCACAGATACGCAGTATTTT. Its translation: CASSKVQGPFDPGIGTDTQYF.

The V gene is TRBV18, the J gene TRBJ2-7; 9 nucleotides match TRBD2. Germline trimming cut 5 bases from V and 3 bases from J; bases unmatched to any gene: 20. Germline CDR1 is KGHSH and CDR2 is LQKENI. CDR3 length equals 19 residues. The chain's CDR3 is CASSTRGRALLGANYEQYF. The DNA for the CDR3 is TGTGCCAGCTCAACGCGCGGGAGGGCACTACTTGGGGCTAACTACGAGCAGTACTTC.

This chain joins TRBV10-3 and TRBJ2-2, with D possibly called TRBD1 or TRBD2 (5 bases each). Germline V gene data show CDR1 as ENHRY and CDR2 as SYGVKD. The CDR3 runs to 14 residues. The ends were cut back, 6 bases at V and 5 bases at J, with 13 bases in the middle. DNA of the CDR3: TGTGCCATCAGGAGGGACGTAGCGACCGGGGAGCTGTTTTTT. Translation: CAIRRDVATGELFF.

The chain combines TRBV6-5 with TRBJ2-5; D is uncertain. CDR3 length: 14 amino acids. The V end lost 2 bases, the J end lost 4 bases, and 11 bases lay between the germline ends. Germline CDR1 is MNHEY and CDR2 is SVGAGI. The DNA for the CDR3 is TGTGCCAGCAGTTACGTACTGCCCCCAGAGACCCAGTACTTC. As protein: CASSYVLPPETQYF.

The CDR3 is CASSVQGSYEQYF. CDR3 nucleotides: TGCGCCAGCAGCGTTCAGGGTTCCTACGAGCAGTACTTC. The V and J genes are TRBV5-1 and TRBJ2-7; maybe TRBD1 (5 bases). Trimming took off 4 bases at V and 1 base at J, with 9 bases between the two ends. The CDR3 is made up of 13 amino acids. Germline-derived CDR1 and CDR2 are SGHRS and YFSETQ.

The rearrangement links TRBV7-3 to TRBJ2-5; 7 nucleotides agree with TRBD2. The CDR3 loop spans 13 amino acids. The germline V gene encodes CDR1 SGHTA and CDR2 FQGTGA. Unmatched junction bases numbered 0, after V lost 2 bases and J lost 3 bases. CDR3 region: CASSLLAEETQYF. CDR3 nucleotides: TGTGCCAGCAGCTTACTAGCGGAAGAGACCCAGTACTTC.

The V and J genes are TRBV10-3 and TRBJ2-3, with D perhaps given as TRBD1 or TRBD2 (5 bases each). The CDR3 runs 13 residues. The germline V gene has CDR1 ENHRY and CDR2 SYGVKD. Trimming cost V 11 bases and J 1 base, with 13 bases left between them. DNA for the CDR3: TGTGCCTCGGGGCCTGCCGGCACAGATACGCAGTATTTT. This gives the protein CASGPAGTDTQYF.

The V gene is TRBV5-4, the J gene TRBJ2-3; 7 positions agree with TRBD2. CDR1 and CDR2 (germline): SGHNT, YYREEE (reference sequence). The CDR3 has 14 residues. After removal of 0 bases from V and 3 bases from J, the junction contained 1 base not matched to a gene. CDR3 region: CASSLGTRTDTQYF. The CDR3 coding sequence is TGTGCCAGCAGCTTGGGGACTAGAACAGATACGCAGTATTTT.

CDR3 in DNA: TGTGCCAGCAGTGAAGGTCGCTGGGTAAATCAGAACAATGAGCAGTTCTTC. This codes for CASSEGRWVNQNNEQFF. The chain links TRBV6-1 to TRBJ2-1, with D unresolved. Trimming took off 1 base at V and 5 bases at J, with 18 bases between the two ends. CDR1 and CDR2 (germline): MNHNS, SASEGT. This CDR3 has 17 residues.

CDR3 in DNA: TGTGCCAGCAGCGTAGAACCCGGGCGGGGCGAGCAGTACTTC. This gives the protein CASSVEPGRGEQYF. The chain uses TRBV9 and TRBJ2-7, with D perhaps matching TRBD2 (6 bases). With 0 bases removed from V and 6 bases from J, the gap between germline ends came to 13 bases. Germline assignment: CDR1 SGDLS and CDR2 YYNGEE. This CDR3 has 14 amino acids.

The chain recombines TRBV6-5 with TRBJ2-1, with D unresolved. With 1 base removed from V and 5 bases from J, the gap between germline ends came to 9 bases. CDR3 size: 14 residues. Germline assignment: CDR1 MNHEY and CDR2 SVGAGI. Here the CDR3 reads CASSYFGPNNEQFF. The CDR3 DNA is TGTGCCAGCAGTTACTTCGGACCTAACAATGAGCAGTTCTTC.

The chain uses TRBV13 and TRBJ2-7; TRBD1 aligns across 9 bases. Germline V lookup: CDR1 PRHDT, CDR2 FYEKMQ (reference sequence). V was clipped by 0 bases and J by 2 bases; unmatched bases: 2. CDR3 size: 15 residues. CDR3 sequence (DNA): TGTGCCAGCAGCTTAGGGGGACAGGGAACCTACGAGCAGTACTTC. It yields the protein CASSLGGQGTYEQYF.

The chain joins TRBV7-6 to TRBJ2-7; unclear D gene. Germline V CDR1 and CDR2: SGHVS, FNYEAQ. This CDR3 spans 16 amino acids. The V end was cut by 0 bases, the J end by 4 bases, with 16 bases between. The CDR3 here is CASSLALGHPLYEQYF. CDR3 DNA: TGTGCCAGCAGCTTAGCGCTGGGCCACCCCCTATACGAGCAGTACTTC.

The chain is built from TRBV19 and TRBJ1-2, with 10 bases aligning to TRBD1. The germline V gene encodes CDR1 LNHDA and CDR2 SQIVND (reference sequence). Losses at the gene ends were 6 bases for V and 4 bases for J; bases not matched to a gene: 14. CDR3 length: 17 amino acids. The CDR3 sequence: CASSPTGGAVSGYGYTF. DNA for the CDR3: TGTGCCAGTAGCCCGACAGGGGGCGCGGTGAGCGGCTATGGCTACACCTTC. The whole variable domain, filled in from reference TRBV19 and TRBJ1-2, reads DGGITQSPKYLFRKEGQNVTLSCEQNLNHDAMYWYRQDPGQGLRLIYYSQIVNDFQKGDIAEGYSVSREKKESFPLTVTSAQKNPTAFYLCASSPTGGAVSGYGYTFGSGTRLTVV.

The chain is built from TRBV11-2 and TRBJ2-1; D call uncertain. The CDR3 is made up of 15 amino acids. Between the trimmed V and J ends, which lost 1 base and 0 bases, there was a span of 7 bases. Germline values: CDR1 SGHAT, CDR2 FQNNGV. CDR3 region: CASSLGAGSYNEQFF. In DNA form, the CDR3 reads TGTGCCAGCAGCTTAGGGGCAGGCTCCTACAATGAGCAGTTCTTC.

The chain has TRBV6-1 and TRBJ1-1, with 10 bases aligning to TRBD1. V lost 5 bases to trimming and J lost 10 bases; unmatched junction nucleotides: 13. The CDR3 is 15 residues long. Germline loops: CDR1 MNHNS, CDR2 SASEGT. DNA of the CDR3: TGTGCCAGCAGTCAGAATCATCCTGGACAGGGGGTAGCTTTCTTT. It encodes CASSQNHPGQGVAFF.

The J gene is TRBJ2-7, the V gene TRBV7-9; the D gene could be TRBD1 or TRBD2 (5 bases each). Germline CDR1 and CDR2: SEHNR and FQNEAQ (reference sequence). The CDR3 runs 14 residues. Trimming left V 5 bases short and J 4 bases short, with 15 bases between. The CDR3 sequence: CASSKGRTTYEQYF. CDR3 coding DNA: TGTGCCAGCAGCAAGGGACGGACGACATACGAGCAGTACTTC.

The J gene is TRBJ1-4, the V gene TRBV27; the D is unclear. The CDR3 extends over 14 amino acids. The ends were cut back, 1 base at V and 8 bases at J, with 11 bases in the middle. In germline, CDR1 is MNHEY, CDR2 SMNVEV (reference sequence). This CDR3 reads CASSLFPEREKLFF. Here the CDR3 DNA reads TGTGCCAGCAGTTTATTTCCGGAGAGGGAAAAACTGTTTTTT. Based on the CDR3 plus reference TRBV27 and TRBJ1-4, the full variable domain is EAQVTQNPRYLITVTGKKLTVTCSQNMNHEYMSWYRQDPGLGLRQIYYSMNVEVTDKGDVPEGYKVSRKEKRNFPLILESPSPNQTSLYFCASSLFPEREKLFFGSGTQLSVL.

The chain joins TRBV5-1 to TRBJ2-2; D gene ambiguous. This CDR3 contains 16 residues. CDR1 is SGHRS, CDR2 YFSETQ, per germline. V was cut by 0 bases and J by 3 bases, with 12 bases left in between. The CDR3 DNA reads TGCGCCAGCAGCTTGGAGCCTAGATTAGACACCGGGGAGCTGTTTTTT. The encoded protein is CASSLEPRLDTGELFF.

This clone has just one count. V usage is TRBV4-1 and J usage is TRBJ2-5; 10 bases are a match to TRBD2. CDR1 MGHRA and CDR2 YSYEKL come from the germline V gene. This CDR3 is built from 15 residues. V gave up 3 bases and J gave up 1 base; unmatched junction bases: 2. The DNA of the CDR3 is TGCGCCAGCAGCCACAGGACTAGCGGCCAAGAGACCCAGTACTTC. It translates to CASSHRTSGQETQYF.

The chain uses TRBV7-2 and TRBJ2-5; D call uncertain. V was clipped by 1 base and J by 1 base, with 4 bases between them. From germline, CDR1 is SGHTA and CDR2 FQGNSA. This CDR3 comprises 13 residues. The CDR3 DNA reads TGTGCCAGCAGCTTAGGAATCCAAGAGACCCAGTACTTC. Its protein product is CASSLGIQETQYF.

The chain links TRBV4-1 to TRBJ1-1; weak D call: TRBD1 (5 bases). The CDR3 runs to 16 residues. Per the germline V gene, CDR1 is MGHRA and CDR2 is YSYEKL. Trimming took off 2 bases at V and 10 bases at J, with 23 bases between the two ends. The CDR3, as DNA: TGCGCCAGCAGCCAACATCCCGGACGGGGGGAAGGAGTAGCTTTCTTT. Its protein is CASSQHPGRGEGVAFF.

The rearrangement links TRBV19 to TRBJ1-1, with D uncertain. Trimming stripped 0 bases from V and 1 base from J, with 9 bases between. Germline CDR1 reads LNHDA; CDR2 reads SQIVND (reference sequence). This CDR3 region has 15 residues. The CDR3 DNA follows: TGTGCCAGTAGTATAGATCACGGAGGGAACACTGAAGCTTTCTTT. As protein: CASSIDHGGNTEAFF. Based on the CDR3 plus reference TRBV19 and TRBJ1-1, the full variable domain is DGGITQSPKYLFRKEGQNVTLSCEQNLNHDAMYWYRQDPGQGLRLIYYSQIVNDFQKGDIAEGYSVSREKKESFPLTVTSAQKNPTAFYLCASSIDHGGNTEAFFGQGTRLTVV.

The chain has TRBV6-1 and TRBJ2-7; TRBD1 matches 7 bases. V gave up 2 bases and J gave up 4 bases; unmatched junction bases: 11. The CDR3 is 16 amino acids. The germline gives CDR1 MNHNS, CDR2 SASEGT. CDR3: CASSERWDRIEYEQYF. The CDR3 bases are TGTGCCAGCAGTGAAAGATGGGACAGAATCGAATACGAGCAGTACTTC.

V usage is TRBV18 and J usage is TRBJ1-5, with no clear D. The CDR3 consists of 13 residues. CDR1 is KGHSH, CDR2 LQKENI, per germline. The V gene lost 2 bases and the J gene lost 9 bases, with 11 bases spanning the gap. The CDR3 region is CASSPVIMGPQHF. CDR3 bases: TGTGCCAGCTCACCAGTGATTATGGGGCCCCAGCATTTT.

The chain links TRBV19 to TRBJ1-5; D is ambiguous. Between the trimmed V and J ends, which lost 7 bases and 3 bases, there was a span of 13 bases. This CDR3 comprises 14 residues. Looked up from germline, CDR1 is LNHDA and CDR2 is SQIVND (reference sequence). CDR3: CASTRTGYNQPQHF. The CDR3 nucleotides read TGTGCCAGTACCCGCACGGGGTACAATCAGCCCCAGCATTTT. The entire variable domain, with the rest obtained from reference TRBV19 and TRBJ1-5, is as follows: DGGITQSPKYLFRKEGQNVTLSCEQNLNHDAMYWYRQDPGQGLRLIYYSQIVNDFQKGDIAEGYSVSREKKESFPLTVTSAQKNPTAFYLCASTRTGYNQPQHFGDGTRLSIL.

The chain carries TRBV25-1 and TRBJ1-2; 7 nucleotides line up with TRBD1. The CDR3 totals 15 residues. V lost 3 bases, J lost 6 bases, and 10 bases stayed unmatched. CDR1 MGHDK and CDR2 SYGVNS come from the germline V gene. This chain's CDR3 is CASSDPGGYENGYTF. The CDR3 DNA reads TGTGCCAGCAGTGACCCAGGGGGGTACGAGAATGGCTACACCTTC.